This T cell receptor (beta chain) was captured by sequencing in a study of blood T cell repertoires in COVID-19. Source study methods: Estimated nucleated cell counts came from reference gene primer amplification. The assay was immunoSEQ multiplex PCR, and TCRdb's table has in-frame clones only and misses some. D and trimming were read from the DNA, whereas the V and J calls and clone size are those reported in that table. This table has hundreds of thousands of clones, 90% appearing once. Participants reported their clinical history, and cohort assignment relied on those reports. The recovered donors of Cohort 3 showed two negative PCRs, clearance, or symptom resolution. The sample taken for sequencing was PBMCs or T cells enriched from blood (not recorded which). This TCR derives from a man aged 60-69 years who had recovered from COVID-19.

The CDR3 sequence is CASSLGTGGAQGYTF. The CDR3 DNA follows: TGTGCCAGCAGCCTGGGGACAGGGGGCGCCCAGGGCTACACCTTC. V is TRBV7-9 and J is TRBJ1-2, with 12 bases fitting TRBD1. The length of the CDR3 is 15 residues. Unmatched junction bases numbered 9, after V lost 5 bases and J lost 8 bases. CDR1 is SEHNR, CDR2 FQNEAQ, per germline (reference sequence).